This TCR beta chain was profiled in a study of shared clonotypes between healthy human individuals. Notes on this clone: Its target is not known.

General observations from the study: The authors sampled blood alone, and tissue repertoires likely differ. Enrolling few donors narrowed the genetic and exposure-history diversity that was represented.

Profiling relied on immunoSEQ multiplex PCR, and the TCRdb table lists in-frame clones only, not all of them. The sample lists hundreds of thousands of clones; roughly 97% were seen once. Germline CDR1 SGHTA, CDR2 FQGTGA. This CDR3 has 15 residues. V lost 5 bases and J 0 bases, leaving 11 bases between the germline ends. Sample: naive CD4+ T cells sorted from blood. Subset in this sample: CD45RA+ positively selected. The sequence was collected from a young woman in good health. The rearrangement uses TRBV7-3 and TRBJ2-1, with D unclear. The CDR3 reads CASSPDTSSYNEQFF. The CDR3, as DNA: TGTGCCAGCAGCCCAGACACGAGCTCCTACAATGAGCAGTTCTTC.